Listed below are T cell receptor beta chains from one sample, sequenced in a study of blood T cell repertoires in COVID-19. TCRdb keeps only in-frame clones here, not all; method: immunoSEQ multiplex PCR. The sample yields about 170,000 clones, 80% to 90% seen once. Sample: PBMCs or T cells enriched from blood (not recorded which). Receptors originate from a woman in her forties or fifties in a cohort exposed to, infected with or recovered from COVID-19 (not recorded which). The CDR3 runs from the conserved cysteine through the conserved F or W. D genes are given only for firm matches. Clone size is given for some rows only: seen once, a few or many times, or a class if the clone is expanded.

clone_size	d_call	v_call	j_call	cdr3_nt	cdr3_aa
NA	TRBD2	TRBV28	TRBJ2-7	TGTGCCAGCACCCCCACAGGGACTAGCGGGCGGGGTTGGTACTTC	CASTPTGTSGRGWYF
NA	TRBD1	TRBV30	TRBJ1-2	TGTGCCTGGAGCAGGCCCACAGGGGGCTTTGGCTACACCTTC	CAWSRPTGGFGYTF
once	TRBD2	TRBV11-3	TRBJ2-5	TGTGCCAGCAGCTATGGGACTAGCGGGAATCAAGAGACCCAGTACTTC	CASSYGTSGNQETQYF
NA	TRBD1	TRBV5-4	TRBJ1-2	TGTGCCAGCAGCTTGGGGGACAGCCGCCGAGGCTACACCTTC	CASSLGDSRRGYTF
many	TRBD1	TRBV24-1	TRBJ1-1	TGTGCCACCAGTGTACCTTACAGGGGTGTGGGCACTGAAGCTTTCTTT	CATSVPYRGVGTEAFF
NA	NA	TRBV5-4	TRBJ2-1	TGTGCCAGCAGCTTGCCAGGGGCCACCAATGAGCAGTTCTTC	CASSLPGATNEQFF
NA	TRBD1	TRBV7-2	TRBJ1-6	TGTGCCAGCAGCTCCAGGACAGGTTCTGAGTCACCCCTCCACTTT	CASSSRTGSESPLHF
NA	NA	TRBV4-1	TRBJ2-1	TGCGCCAGCAGCCAAGGACTTGGCGGGTTGGCTAGTCGTAATGAGCAGTTCTTC	CASSQGLGGLASRNEQFF
NA	TRBD1	TRBV7-8	TRBJ2-3	TGTGCCAGCAGCCTAGGACAGGGGGCGACAGATACGCAGTATTTT	CASSLGQGATDTQYF
NA	TRBD2	TRBV28	TRBJ2-5	TGTGCCAGCAATAGGGGACTAGCGGAGAGAGAGACCCAGTACTTC	CASNRGLAERETQYF
once	NA	TRBV28	TRBJ1-5	TGTGCCAGCAGTTTTACACAGGATTATCAGCCCCAGCATTTT	CASSFTQDYQPQHF
NA	NA	TRBV9	TRBJ1-1	TGTGCCAGCAGCGGCAGGGGTATGTCATTTGAAGCTTTCTTT	CASSGRGMSFEAFF
NA	TRBD1	TRBV5-8	TRBJ2-1	TGTGCCAGCAGCTTGGCAGGGGGCAATGAGCAGTTCTTC	CASSLAGGNEQFF
NA	NA	TRBV10-1	TRBJ1-5	TGCGCCAGCAGTGAGCCGAATCAGCCCCAGCATTTT	CASSEPNQPQHF
NA	NA	TRBV6-6	TRBJ1-3	TGTGCCGCGGGGGGGGGCGCGACGGCTGGAAACACCATATATTTT	CAAGGGATAGNTIYF
NA	NA	TRBV6-5	TRBJ1-6	TGTGCCAGCAGTTACTCAAGGGAGGGCGGTTATTCACCCCTCCACTTT	CASSYSREGGYSPLHF
NA	NA	TRBV5-1	TRBJ1-3	TGCGCCAGCAGCAACAAAGGACAGCCTGGAAACACCATATATTTT	CASSNKGQPGNTIYF
once	NA	TRBV6-6	TRBJ1-3	TGTGCCAGCAGTCCAGGGAACTCTGGAAACACCATATATTTT	CASSPGNSGNTIYF
NA	TRBD1	TRBV27	TRBJ1-1	TGTGCCAGCAGTACTATATTTTCCCGGGACAGGATTTGGGGCATGAACACTGAAGCTTTCTTT	CASSTIFSRDRIWGMNTEAFF
NA	NA	TRBV18	TRBJ2-7	TGTGCCAGCTCCTTAAACTACGAGCAGTACTTC	CASSLNYEQYF
NA	TRBD1	TRBV5-6	TRBJ2-7	TGTGCCAGCAGCCTATACGGGACAGGGGGCTACGAGCAGTACTTC	CASSLYGTGGYEQYF
NA	NA	TRBV7-8	TRBJ2-7	TGTGCCAGCAGCTCTACCCGGTCCTACGAGCAGTACTTC	CASSSTRSYEQYF
NA	NA	TRBV2	TRBJ1-1	TGTGCCAGCAGCTGGGGCGGGAACACTGAAGCTTTCTTT	CASSWGGNTEAFF
NA	NA	TRBV28	TRBJ1-2	TGTGCCAGCAGTTTATCATATGGGGGAGGGGGCTACACCTTC	CASSLSYGGGGYTF
once	NA	TRBV4-3	TRBJ2-2	TGCGCCAGCAGCCAAGAAAAGGGGCCCTACACCGGGGAGCTGTTTTTT	CASSQEKGPYTGELFF
NA	NA	TRBV6-2/TRBV6-3	TRBJ1-1	TGTGCCAGCAGTTACCTCACTGAAGCTTTCTTT	CASSYLTEAFF
NA	NA	TRBV10-3	TRBJ1-2	TGTGCCATCAGTGAGTCAGGGGCCCCCAGAGGCTACACCTTC	CAISESGAPRGYTF
NA	NA	TRBV7-7	TRBJ2-3	TGTGCTAGCAGCTTAGGGGTAGCAACCACAGATACGCAGTATTTT	CASSLGVATTDTQYF
NA	NA	TRBV5-8	TRBJ1-5	TGTGCCAGCAGCGTGTGGGGAGGGGATCAGCCCCAGCATTTT	CASSVWGGDQPQHF
NA	TRBD1	TRBV5-6	TRBJ1-2	TGTGCCAGCAGCGGGACAGGGTTTGGCTACACCTTC	CASSGTGFGYTF
NA	NA	TRBV19	TRBJ1-1	TGTGCCAGTAGTATAGATCTGAACTCTCACTTGATGAACACTGAAGCTTTCTTT	CASSIDLNSHLMNTEAFF
NA	NA	TRBV7-3	TRBJ2-2	TGTGCCAGCGGGACGGGGGGCGCGAACACCGGGGAGCTGTTTTTT	CASGTGGANTGELFF
NA	NA	TRBV5-5	TRBJ1-5	TGTGCCAGCAGCCCCTACAGGAGCAATCAGCCCCAGCATTTT	CASSPYRSNQPQHF
NA	NA	TRBV7-9	TRBJ1-2	TGTGCCAGCAGCTCCGGGTTAGACTATGGCTACACCTTC	CASSSGLDYGYTF
few	NA	TRBV7-9	TRBJ1-1	TGTGCCAGCAGCTCCGGGCGGGGGAACACTGAAGCTTTCTTT	CASSSGRGNTEAFF
NA	TRBD1	TRBV19	TRBJ1-1	TGTGCCAGTAGTATAGGTGGGACAGCTTACACTGAAGCTTTCTTT	CASSIGGTAYTEAFF
NA	NA	TRBV5-1	TRBJ2-7	TGCGCCAGCAGCTTGCGAGGGGGAGGGGATTACGAGCAGTACTTC	CASSLRGGGDYEQYF
NA	TRBD1	TRBV18	TRBJ1-6	TGTGCCAGCTCACCAAACGACAGGGTAAATTCACCCCTCCACTTT	CASSPNDRVNSPLHF
NA	NA	TRBV18	TRBJ1-3	TGTGCCAGCTCACGAGGGTTATCTGGAAACACCATATATTTT	CASSRGLSGNTIYF
NA	TRBD1	TRBV5-6	TRBJ1-5	TGTGCCAGCAGCTCAATAGGGACAGGCCTCAATCAGCCCCAGCATTTT	CASSSIGTGLNQPQHF
NA	TRBD2	TRBV4-2	TRBJ2-3	TGTGCCAGCAGCCAAGATAACAGGGGGGAACTAGCGGGAGGACCAGATACGCAGTATTTT	CASSQDNRGELAGGPDTQYF
NA	NA	TRBV9	TRBJ1-1	TGTGCCAGCAGCGTAGCCCCCGAGGGGGTAGGCACTGAAGCTTTCTTT	CASSVAPEGVGTEAFF
NA	NA	TRBV28	TRBJ2-1	TGTGCCAGCAGTTTAGCTGCAGGTTACAATGAGCAGTTCTTC	CASSLAAGYNEQFF
many	TRBD2	TRBV3-1/TRBV3-2	TRBJ2-7	TGTGCCAGCAGCCTGGGACTAGCGGGCGACTACGAGCAGTACTTC	CASSLGLAGDYEQYF
NA	TRBD2	TRBV11-3	TRBJ2-2	TGTGCCAGCAGCTTGGGACTAGCGGGCGGCACCGGGGAGCTGTTTTTT	CASSLGLAGGTGELFF
NA	TRBD1	TRBV27	TRBJ1-6	TGTGCCAGCCGGCCCGGGACAGTAGATAATTCACCCCTCCACTTT	CASRPGTVDNSPLHF
few	NA	TRBV7-9	TRBJ2-7	TGTGCCAGCAGCTCCACAGGGTACGAGCAGTACTTC	CASSSTGYEQYF
NA	NA	TRBV5-1	TRBJ2-3	TGCGCCAGCAGCCAGGCCCCGGGGGTTTCAGATACGCAGTATTTT	CASSQAPGVSDTQYF
once	NA	TRBV6-1	TRBJ2-5	TGTGCCAGCAGTGAGACCCGGGGGGCGCCAGGGACCCAGTACTTC	CASSETRGAPGTQYF